This T cell receptor (beta chain) was sequenced during a study of blood T cell repertoires in COVID-19. Study-wide context: Material from acute and convalescent COVID-19 was sourced from the United States, Italy and Spain. T cells, B-cell-depleted T cells, or PBMCs supplied cDNA or gDNA.

Assay used: immunoSEQ multiplex PCR; TCRdb lists only in-frame clones, some missing. The sample has about 300,000 clones, 85% to 90% seen once. CDR1 is SGHTA, CDR2 FQGNSA, per germline. V was pared by 4 bases and J by 3 bases, with 10 bases between. The CDR3 runs to 13 residues. Sample: peripheral blood. The receptor's source is a middle-aged woman who had recovered from COVID-19. J is TRBJ2-7 and V is TRBV7-2; possibly TRBD2 for D (5 bases). This chain's CDR3 is CASSSTGDYEQYF. DNA for the CDR3: TGTGCCAGCAGCTCAACCGGGGACTACGAGCAGTACTTC.